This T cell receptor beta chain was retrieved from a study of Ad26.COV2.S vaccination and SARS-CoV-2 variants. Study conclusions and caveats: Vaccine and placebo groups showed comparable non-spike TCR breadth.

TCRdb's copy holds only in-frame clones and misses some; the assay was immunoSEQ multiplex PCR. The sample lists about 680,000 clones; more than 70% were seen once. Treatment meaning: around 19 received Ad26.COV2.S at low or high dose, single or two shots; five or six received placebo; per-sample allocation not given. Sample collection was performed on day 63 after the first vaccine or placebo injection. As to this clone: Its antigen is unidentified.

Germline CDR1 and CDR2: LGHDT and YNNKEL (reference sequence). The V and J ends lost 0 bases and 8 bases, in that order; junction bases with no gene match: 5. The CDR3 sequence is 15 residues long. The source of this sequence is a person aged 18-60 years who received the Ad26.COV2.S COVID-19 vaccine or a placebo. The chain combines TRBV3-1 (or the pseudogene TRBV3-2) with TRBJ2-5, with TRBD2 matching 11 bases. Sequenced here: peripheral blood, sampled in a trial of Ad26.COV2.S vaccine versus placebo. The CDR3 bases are TGTGCCAGCAGCCAAGAGGTGGGGACTAGCGGTACCCAGTACTTC. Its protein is CASSQEVGTSGTQYF.